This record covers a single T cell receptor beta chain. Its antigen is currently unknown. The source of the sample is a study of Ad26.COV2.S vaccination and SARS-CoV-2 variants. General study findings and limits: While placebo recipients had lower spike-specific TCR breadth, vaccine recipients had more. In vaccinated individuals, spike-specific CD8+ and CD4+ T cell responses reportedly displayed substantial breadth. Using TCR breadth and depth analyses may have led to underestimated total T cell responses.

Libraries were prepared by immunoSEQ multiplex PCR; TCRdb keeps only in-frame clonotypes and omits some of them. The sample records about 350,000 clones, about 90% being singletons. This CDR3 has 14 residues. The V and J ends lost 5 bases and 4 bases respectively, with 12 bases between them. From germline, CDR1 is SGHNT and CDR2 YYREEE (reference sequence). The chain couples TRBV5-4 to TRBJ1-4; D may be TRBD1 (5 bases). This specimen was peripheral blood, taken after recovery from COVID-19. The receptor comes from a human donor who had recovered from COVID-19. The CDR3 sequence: CASSRDSDNEKLFF. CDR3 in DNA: TGTGCCAGCAGTCGGGACTCCGATAATGAAAAACTGTTTTTT.